This T cell receptor beta chain was sequenced during a study of response to subunit inactivated influenza vaccine. Study-level results: There was a suggestion from the authors that each seasonal influenza vaccination recruits few new T cells.

Concerning this clonotype itself: Its matching antigen is unknown.

The germline V gene has CDR1 LGHDT and CDR2 YNNKEL (reference sequence). This CDR3 has 16 residues. The trim removed 3 bases at V and 8 bases at J, leaving 15 bases unmatched. MiXCR, run by TCRdb on the RT-PCR reads, gives a single entry per CDR3 protein. Among 650,000 to 800,000 distinct CDR3 sequences, roughly 13% were seen once, and the ten largest hold 5.5% to 8%. This TCR derives from a man aged 50-59 years who received an inactivated influenza vaccine. The material sequenced was PBMCs from blood, taken approximately 15 days before vaccination. This sequence joins TRBV3-1 and TRBJ1-2, with 7 nucleotides matching TRBD1. The CDR3 nucleotides read TGTGCCAGCAGCCATTATCGCCGTCGGCCAGGGGGAGGCTACACCTTC. Amino acids: CASSHYRRRPGGGYTF.